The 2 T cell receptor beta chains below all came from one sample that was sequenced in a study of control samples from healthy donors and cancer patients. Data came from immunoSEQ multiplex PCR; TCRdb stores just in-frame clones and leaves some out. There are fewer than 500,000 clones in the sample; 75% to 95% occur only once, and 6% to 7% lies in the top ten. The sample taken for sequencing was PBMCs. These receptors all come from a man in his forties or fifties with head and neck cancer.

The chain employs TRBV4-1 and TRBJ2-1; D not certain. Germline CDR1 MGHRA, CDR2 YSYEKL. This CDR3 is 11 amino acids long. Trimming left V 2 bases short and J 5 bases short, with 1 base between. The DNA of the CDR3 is TGCGCCAGCAGCCAAAACAATGAGCAGTTCTTC. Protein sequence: CASSQNNEQFF.

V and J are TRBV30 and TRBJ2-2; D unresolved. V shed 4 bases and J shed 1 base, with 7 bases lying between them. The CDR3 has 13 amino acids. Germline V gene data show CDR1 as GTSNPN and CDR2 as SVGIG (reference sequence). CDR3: CAWTRQNTGELFF. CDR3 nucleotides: TGTGCCTGGACCCGGCAGAACACCGGGGAGCTGTTTTTT.